A selection of T cell receptor beta chains follows, all from one sample in a study of CD8+CD57+ T cells in acquired aplastic anemia. TCRdb reanalysed the reads using MiXCR and keeps one entry per CDR3 protein. The sample holds 150,000 to 200,000 distinct CDR3 sequences; 55% to 70% are singletons and the top ten take around 42%. Sequencing was performed on sorted CD4+, CD8+, or CD8+CD57+ T cells (not recorded which) from PBMCs. These receptor sequences come from a human donor with severe aplastic anemia or a healthy control (not recorded which). Each CDR3 is given with its conserved first and last residue. The D gene is left open where the match is weak. Rows give clone size only sometimes, using once, few, many, or a class for an expanded clone.

V gene	D gene	J gene	clone size	CDR3 DNA	CDR3 protein
TRBV9	NA	TRBJ2-3	NA	TGTGCCAGCAGCCTCGGGGGCAGTTTTGGCGATACGCAGTATTTT	CASSLGGSFGDTQYF
TRBV7-9	TRBD2	TRBJ2-1	NA	TGTGCCAGCAGTTTGGACTCCCCACCGTTCGGGGGGGCCGCTGAGCAGTTCTTC	CASSLDSPPFGGAAEQFF
TRBV7-9	TRBD2	TRBJ2-7	NA	TGTGCCAGCAGCGACCGGACTAGTTACGAGCAGTACTTC	CASSDRTSYEQYF
TRBV7-9	NA	TRBJ2-7	NA	TGTGCCAGCAGCCCCCCCAGGGGCAATACCTACGAGCAGTACTTC	CASSPPRGNTYEQYF
TRBV5-4	TRBD2	TRBJ2-5	once	TGTGCCAGCAGCCCGGCCGGGACTAGCGGACAAGAGACCCAGTACTTC	CASSPAGTSGQETQYF
TRBV20-1	NA	TRBJ1-2	many	TGCAGTGCTAGGAACCTTAATGGCTACACCTTC	CSARNLNGYTF
TRBV5-6	TRBD1	TRBJ2-2	many	TGTGCCAGCAGCTTGTACAGGGGCCGGGAGCTGTTTTTT	CASSLYRGRELFF
TRBV29-1	NA	TRBJ2-7	once	TGCAGCGGACGGACGGTGAATCCCTACGAGCAGTACTTC	CSGRTVNPYEQYF
TRBV10-3	NA	TRBJ1-6	NA	TGTGCCATCAGTGAGTCGCGGGGGGCCCCTAATTCACCCCTCCACTTT	CAISESRGAPNSPLHF
TRBV2	TRBD1	TRBJ2-6	few	TGTGCCAGCAGGCTCGGGACAGTCTTTCCTGGGGCCAACGTCCTGACTTTC	CASRLGTVFPGANVLTF
TRBV9	NA	TRBJ2-5	NA	TGTGCCAGCAGCGGATGGACAGCAAAAAACCAAGAGACCCAGTACTTC	CASSGWTAKNQETQYF
TRBV10-3	TRBD1	TRBJ2-5	NA	TGTGCCATCAGTGTGTGGACAGGGCCGAATCAAGAGGCCCAGTACTTC	CAISVWTGPNQEAQYF
TRBV2	NA	TRBJ2-3	NA	TGTGCCAGCAGTGGCCCGGGGCTAGGGCCAGATACGCAGTATTTT	CASSGPGLGPDTQYF
TRBV29-1	NA	TRBJ1-3	NA	TGCAGCGTGGGACTGAGCTCTGGAAACACCATATATTTT	CSVGLSSGNTIYF
TRBV7-9	TRBD1	TRBJ2-1	NA	TGCGCCAGCAGCGGCCGGGACAGCCATGAGCAGTTCTTC	CASSGRDSHEQFF